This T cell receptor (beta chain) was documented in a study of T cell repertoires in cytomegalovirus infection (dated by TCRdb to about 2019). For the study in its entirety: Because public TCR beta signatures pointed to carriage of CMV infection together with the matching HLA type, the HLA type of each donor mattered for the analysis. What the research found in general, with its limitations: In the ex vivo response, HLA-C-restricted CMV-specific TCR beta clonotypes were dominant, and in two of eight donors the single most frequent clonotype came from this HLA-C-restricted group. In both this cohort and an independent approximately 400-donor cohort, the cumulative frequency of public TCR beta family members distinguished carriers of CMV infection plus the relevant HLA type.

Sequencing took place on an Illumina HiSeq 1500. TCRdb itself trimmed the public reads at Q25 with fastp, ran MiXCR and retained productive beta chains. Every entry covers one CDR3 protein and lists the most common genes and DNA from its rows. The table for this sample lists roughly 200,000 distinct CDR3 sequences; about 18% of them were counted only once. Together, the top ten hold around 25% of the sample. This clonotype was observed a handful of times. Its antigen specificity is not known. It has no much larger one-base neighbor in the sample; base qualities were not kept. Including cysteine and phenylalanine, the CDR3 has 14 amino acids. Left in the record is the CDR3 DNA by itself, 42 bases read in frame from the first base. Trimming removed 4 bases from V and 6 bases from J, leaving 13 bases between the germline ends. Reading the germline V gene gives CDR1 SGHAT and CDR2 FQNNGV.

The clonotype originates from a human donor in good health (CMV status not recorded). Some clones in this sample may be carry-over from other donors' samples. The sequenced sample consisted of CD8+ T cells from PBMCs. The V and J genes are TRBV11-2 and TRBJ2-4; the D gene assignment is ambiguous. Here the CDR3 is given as CASSYSRVPNIQYF. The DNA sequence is TGTGCCAGCAGCTACTCTCGAGTCCCAAACATTCAGTACTTC.